Shown below are 30 T cell receptor beta chains from a single sample sequenced in a study of T cell clusters in autoimmune cytopenias. TRB was amplified by touch-down multiplex PCR, primer pools A and B combined. TCRdb reanalyzed the multiplex PCR reads, giving one entry per CDR3 protein sequence and no DNA. Here the sample table reports fewer than 8,500 distinct CDR3 sequences. TRB amplification used roughly 250 ng of peripheral blood genomic DNA. Material for sequencing was peripheral blood. These receptors were collected from a human donor with an autoimmune cytopenia or autoimmune hepatitis (not recorded which).

The rearrangement joins TRBV11-2 to TRBJ2-3; TCRdb lists TRBD1, though no DNA is available to test this call. CDR1 is SGHAT, CDR2 FQNNGV, per germline. CDR3 length equals 15 residues. This CDR3 reads CASSLGQGEEDTQYF.

V gene TRBV6-2 or TRBV6-3 combines with J gene TRBJ2-1; lacking DNA, the TRBD1 call made by TCRdb goes unchecked. This CDR3 contains 13 residues. Germline loops: CDR1 MNHEY, CDR2 SVGEGT. CDR3 amino acids: CASGTPAYNEQFF.

The chain uses TRBV5-1 and TRBJ1-1. The CDR3 is made up of 12 amino acids. Germline V gene data show CDR1 as SGHRS and CDR2 as YFSETQ. The CDR3 sequence: CASRLDYTEAFF. Supplemented by reference TRBV5-1 and TRBJ1-1, the full variable domain reads KAGVTQTPRYLIKTRGQQVTLSCSPISGHRSVSWYQQTPGQGLQFLFEYFSETQRNKGNFPGRFSGRQFSNSRSEMNVSTLELGDSALYLCASRLDYTEAFFGQGTRLTVV.

The V and J genes are TRBV5-1 and TRBJ1-1; TCRdb's assignment of TRBD1 cannot be checked, as there is no DNA. Germline CDR1 SGHRS, CDR2 YFSETQ. CDR3 length: 16 residues. CDR3 region: CASSLDERTGGTEAFF.

The genes are TRBV5-4 and TRBJ2-1. The germline gives CDR1 SGHNT, CDR2 YYREEE (reference sequence). The length of the CDR3 is 13 residues. The CDR3 sequence is CASSLEYLDEQFF. Combining the CDR3 with reference TRBV5-4 and TRBJ2-1 gives the whole variable domain ETGVTQSPTHLIKTRGQQVTLRCSSQSGHNTVSWYQQALGQGPQFIFQYYREEENGRGNFPPRFSGLQFPNYSSELNVNALELDDSALYLCASSLEYLDEQFFGPGTRLTVL.

The chain employs TRBV20-1 and TRBJ2-3; TCRdb lists TRBD1, though no DNA is available to test this call. The CDR3 spans 19 residues. Germline-derived CDR1 and CDR2 are DFQATT and SNEGSKA (reference sequence). CDR3: CSARDLFRDGPNFTDTQYF.

V is TRBV10-2 and J is TRBJ2-1. This CDR3 has 14 residues. Per the germline V gene, CDR1 is WSHSY and CDR2 is SAAADI. The CDR3 here is CASSELGTPSEQFF.

This chain uses TRBV5-1 with TRBJ2-3; TCRdb outputs TRBD1, but without DNA this stays unchecked. Germline V gives CDR1 SGHRS, CDR2 YFSETQ. The CDR3 runs to 16 residues. This CDR3 is CATRVGRDSLTDTQYF.

V and J are TRBV4-3 and TRBJ2-4; no DNA is available, so the TRBD1 call from TCRdb remains unchecked. The CDR3 is made up of 16 amino acids. The germline gives CDR1 LGHNA, CDR2 YSLEER. The CDR3 protein is CASSLGTGGAKNIQYF.

The chain links TRBV6-6 to TRBJ2-4; TCRdb outputs TRBD1, but without DNA this stays unchecked. Germline-derived CDR1 and CDR2 are MNHNY and SVGAGI (reference sequence). CDR3 size: 15 residues. The CDR3 is CASSYSSSRENIQYF.

V usage is TRBV18 and J usage is TRBJ2-1; there is no DNA to check the TCRdb D call of TRBD2. Germline CDR1 reads KGHSH; CDR2 reads LQKENI. The CDR3 covers 13 residues. The CDR3 protein is CASSPKLGNEQFF.

The rearrangement uses TRBV9 and TRBJ1-3. The germline CDR1 and CDR2 sequences are SGDLS and YYNGEE. The CDR3 extends over 17 amino acids. The CDR3 reads CASSESPGLSSGNTIYF.

The chain couples TRBV6-4 to TRBJ2-1. The CDR3 is 13 amino acids. The germline V gene encodes CDR1 MRHNA and CDR2 SNTAGT. CDR3 protein: CASSQEGWNEQFF.

The chain recombines TRBV4-3 with TRBJ2-3; absent DNA, TCRdb's TRBD2 call cannot be checked. This CDR3 has 19 amino acids. Germline values: CDR1 LGHNA, CDR2 YSLEER. The CDR3 loop is CASSQRGGGGLGRTDTQYF.

Measured by frequency, this clonotype is medium-sized. This CDR3 is CASSLKADTQYF. The chain has TRBV7-2 and TRBJ2-3. Germline V lookup: CDR1 SGHTA, CDR2 FQGNSA. The CDR3 is made up of 12 amino acids.

This clonotype ranks as medium-sized in terms of frequency. This rearrangement joins TRBV19 to TRBJ2-3; TCRdb proposes TRBD2, but this gene call is untestable without DNA. CDR3 size: 15 residues. Germline CDR1 LNHDA, CDR2 SQIVND (reference sequence). The CDR3 is CASTRSGRARDTQYF.

The genes are TRBV6-5 and TRBJ2-5; with no DNA, the TCRdb D assignment of TRBD2 cannot be verified. Germline V gene data show CDR1 as MNHEY and CDR2 as SVGAGI. The CDR3 is 14 amino acids. The CDR3 protein is CASSYGGRQETQYF.

This clonotype is deemed medium-sized by its frequency. The chain links TRBV29-1 to TRBJ2-1. The CDR3 contains 14 residues. Germline V gene lookup returns CDR1 SQVTM and CDR2 ANQGSEA. The CDR3 is CSVDDRSSYNEQFF.

The chain links TRBV19 to TRBJ2-3; TCRdb selects TRBD1, and the lack of DNA leaves this call unchecked. In germline, CDR1 is LNHDA, CDR2 SQIVND (reference sequence). CDR3 length: 18 residues. The CDR3 is CASSITPLGGPPTDTQYF.

This sequence joins TRBV20-1 and TRBJ2-4; TCRdb outputs TRBD2, but without DNA this stays unchecked. This CDR3 comprises 15 residues. Germline lookup yields CDR1 DFQATT and CDR2 SNEGSKA (reference sequence). CDR3 loop: CSASGRAQSLNIQYF.

The chain couples TRBV28 to TRBJ1-2. In germline, CDR1 is MDHEN, CDR2 SYDVKM. The CDR3 covers 13 residues. The CDR3 reads CASSFGRTYGYTF.

This chain's CDR3 is CASIEFKAFSYNEQFF. This rearrangement joins TRBV7-2 to TRBJ2-1. Germline V gene lookup returns CDR1 SGHTA and CDR2 FQGNSA. The CDR3 runs 16 residues. Full variable domain (outside the CDR3, taken from reference TRBV7-2 and TRBJ2-1): GAGVSQSPSNKVTEKGKDVELRCDPISGHTALYWYRQSLGQGLEFLIYFQGNSAPDKSGLPSDRFSAERTGGSVSTLTIQRTQQEDSAVYLCASIEFKAFSYNEQFFGPGTRLTVL.

CDR3 residues: CASSFRDRETQYF. The chain combines TRBV5-6 with TRBJ2-5; as DNA is missing, the TRBD1 call by TCRdb cannot be tested. Germline V gives CDR1 SGHDT, CDR2 YYEEEE. This CDR3 spans 13 amino acids.

This clonotype counts as medium-sized by frequency. V and J are TRBV30 and TRBJ1-1. CDR1 and CDR2 from the germline V gene are GTSNPN and SVGIG (reference sequence). This CDR3 spans 13 amino acids. The CDR3 loop reads CAWSVLGDTEAFF.

V usage is TRBV9 and J usage is TRBJ2-3. Germline lookup yields CDR1 SGDLS and CDR2 YYNGEE. The CDR3 spans 15 residues. CDR3 sequence reads: CASSMGLASTDTQYF.

The chain uses TRBV6-2 or TRBV6-3 and TRBJ2-1. This CDR3 is 14 amino acids long. Per germline, CDR1 MNHEY and CDR2 SVGEGT. The CDR3 sequence: CASSLLSSYNEQFF.

This clonotype counts as medium-sized (0.01 to 0.1%) by frequency. The chain couples TRBV20-1 to TRBJ1-2. The CDR3 sequence is 12 residues long. Per the germline V gene, CDR1 is DFQATT and CDR2 is SNEGSKA (reference sequence). The CDR3 region is CSASRQAYGYTF.

Measured by frequency, this clonotype is medium-sized. The rearrangement uses TRBV6-1 and TRBJ2-7; TCRdb designates TRBD1, a call that cannot be tested without DNA. The CDR3 sequence is 15 residues long. In germline, CDR1 is MNHNS, CDR2 SASEGT. The CDR3: CASRPNWDGAYEQYF.

This clonotype is labeled medium-sized based on frequency. The chain is built from TRBV6-6 and TRBJ2-1. The CDR3 runs to 14 residues. Germline V gene sequence: CDR1 MNHNY, CDR2 SVGAGI (reference sequence). The CDR3 reads CASSYLAGNNEQFF.

The gene calls are TRBV9 and TRBJ2-7; the TCRdb D gene call, TRBD1, has no DNA to confirm it. The germline gives CDR1 SGDLS, CDR2 YYNGEE. The CDR3 has 16 amino acids. CDR3 sequence reads: CASSEWTGGASDEQYF.